This T cell receptor beta chain was captured by sequencing in a study of T cell repertoires in cytomegalovirus infection. Study as a whole: A matching HLA type, together with CMV infection, was signaled by public TCR beta signatures.

TCRdb processed the reads anew with MiXCR; each CDR3 protein has one entry. The sample lists roughly 250,000 distinct CDR3 sequences; roughly an eighth were seen once. This clonotype was counted many times. Per the germline V gene, CDR1 is SGHNT and CDR2 is YENEEA. Trimming pared 8 bases from V and 7 bases from J, leaving 23 bases between. CDR3 length: 15 amino acids. This TCR derives from a human donor in good health (CMV status not recorded). Some clones in this sample may be carry-over from other donors' samples. The chain carries TRBV11-3 and TRBJ1-2; maybe TRBD1 (6 bases). Sequenced material: PBMCs. CDR3 amino acids: CASLKAGAQVCGYTF. In nucleotides, the CDR3 is TGTGCCAGCCTGAAGGCAGGGGCCCAGGTCTGTGGCTACACCTTC.